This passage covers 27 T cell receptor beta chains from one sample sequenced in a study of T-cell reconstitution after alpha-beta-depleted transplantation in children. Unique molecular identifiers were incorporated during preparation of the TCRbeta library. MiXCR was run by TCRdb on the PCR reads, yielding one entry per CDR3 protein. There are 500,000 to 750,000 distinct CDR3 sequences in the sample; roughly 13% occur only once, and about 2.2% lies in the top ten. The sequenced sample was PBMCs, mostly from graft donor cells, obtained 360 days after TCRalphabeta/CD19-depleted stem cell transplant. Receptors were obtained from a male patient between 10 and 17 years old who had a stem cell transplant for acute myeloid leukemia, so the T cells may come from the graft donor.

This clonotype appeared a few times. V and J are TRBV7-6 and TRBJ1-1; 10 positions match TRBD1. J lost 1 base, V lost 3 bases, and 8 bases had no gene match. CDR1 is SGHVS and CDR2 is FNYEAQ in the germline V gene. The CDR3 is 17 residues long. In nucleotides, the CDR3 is TGTGCCAGCAGCTTGGGACAGGGGACCCCGGGGAACACTGAAGCTTTCTTT. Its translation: CASSLGQGTPGNTEAFF.

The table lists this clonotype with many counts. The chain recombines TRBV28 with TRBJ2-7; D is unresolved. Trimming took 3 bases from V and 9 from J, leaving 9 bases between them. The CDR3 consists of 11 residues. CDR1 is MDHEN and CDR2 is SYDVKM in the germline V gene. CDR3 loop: CASSFATVQYF. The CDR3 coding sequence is TGTGCCAGCAGTTTCGCGACTGTGCAGTACTTC.

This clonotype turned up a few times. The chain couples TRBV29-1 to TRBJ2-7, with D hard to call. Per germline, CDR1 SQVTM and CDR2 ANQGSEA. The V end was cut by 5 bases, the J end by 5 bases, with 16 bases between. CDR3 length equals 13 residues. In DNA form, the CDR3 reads TGCAGCGTTCACCGGGCCCCTCCGGACGAGCAGTACTTC. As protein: CSVHRAPPDEQYF.

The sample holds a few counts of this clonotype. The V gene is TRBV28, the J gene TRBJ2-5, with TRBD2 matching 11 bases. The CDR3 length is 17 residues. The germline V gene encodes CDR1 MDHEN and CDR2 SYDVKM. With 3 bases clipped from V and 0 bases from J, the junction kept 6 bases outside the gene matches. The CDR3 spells CASSFPRTSGYQETQYF. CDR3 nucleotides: TGTGCCAGCAGTTTCCCGCGGACTAGCGGGTACCAAGAGACCCAGTACTTC.

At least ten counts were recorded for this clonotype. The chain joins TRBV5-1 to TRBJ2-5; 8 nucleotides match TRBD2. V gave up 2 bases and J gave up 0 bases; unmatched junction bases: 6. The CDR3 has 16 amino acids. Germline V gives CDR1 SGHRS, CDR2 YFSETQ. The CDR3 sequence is CASSFTLAEYQETQYF. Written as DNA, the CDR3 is TGCGCCAGCAGCTTTACACTAGCGGAGTACCAAGAGACCCAGTACTTC.

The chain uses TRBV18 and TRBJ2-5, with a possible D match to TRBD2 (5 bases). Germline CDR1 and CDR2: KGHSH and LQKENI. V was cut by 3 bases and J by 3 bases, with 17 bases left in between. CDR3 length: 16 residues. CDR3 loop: CASSPLGGLDEETQYF. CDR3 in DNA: TGTGCCAGCTCACCCCTAGGCGGGCTAGACGAAGAGACCCAGTACTTC.

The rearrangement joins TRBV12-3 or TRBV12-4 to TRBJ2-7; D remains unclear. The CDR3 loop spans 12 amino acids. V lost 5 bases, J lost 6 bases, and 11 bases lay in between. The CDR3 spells CASSEVGLEQYF. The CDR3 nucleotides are TGTGCCAGCAGTGAAGTCGGGCTCGAGCAGTACTTC.

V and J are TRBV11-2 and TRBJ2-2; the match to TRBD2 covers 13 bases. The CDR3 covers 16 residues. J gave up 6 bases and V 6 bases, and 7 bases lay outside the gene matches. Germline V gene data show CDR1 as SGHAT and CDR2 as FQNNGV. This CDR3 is CASRGLAGKIAGELFF. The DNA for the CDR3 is TGTGCCAGCAGGGGACTAGCGGGAAAGATAGCCGGGGAGCTGTTTTTT.

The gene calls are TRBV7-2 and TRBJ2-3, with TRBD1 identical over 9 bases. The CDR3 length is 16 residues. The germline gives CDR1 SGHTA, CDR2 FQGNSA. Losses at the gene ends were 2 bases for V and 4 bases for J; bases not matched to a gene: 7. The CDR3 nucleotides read TGTGCCAGCAGCTTACGGGACAGGGTATGGTCAGATACGCAGTATTTT. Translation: CASSLRDRVWSDTQYF.

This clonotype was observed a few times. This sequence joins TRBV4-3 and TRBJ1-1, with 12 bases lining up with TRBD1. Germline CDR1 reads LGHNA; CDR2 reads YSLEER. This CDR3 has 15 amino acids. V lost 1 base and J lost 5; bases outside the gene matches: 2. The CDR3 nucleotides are TGCGCCAGCAGCCAAGGGGACAGGGGGCGGACTGAAGCTTTCTTT. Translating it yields CASSQGDRGRTEAFF.

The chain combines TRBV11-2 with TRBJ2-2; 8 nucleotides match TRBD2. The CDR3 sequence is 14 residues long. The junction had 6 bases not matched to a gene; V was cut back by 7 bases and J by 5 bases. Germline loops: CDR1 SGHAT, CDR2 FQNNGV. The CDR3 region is CASITSGGTGELFF. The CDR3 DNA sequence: TGTGCCAGCATCACTAGCGGCGGGACCGGGGAGCTGTTTTTT.

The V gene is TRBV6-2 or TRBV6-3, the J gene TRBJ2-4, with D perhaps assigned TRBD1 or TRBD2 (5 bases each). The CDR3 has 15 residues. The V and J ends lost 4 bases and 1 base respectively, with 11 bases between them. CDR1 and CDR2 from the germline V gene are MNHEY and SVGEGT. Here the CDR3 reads CASSSGPMAKNIQYF. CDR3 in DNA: TGTGCCAGCAGTTCGGGACCGATGGCCAAAAACATTCAGTACTTC.

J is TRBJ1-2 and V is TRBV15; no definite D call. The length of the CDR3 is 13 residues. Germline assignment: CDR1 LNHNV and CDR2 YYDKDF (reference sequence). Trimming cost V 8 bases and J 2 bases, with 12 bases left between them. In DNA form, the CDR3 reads TGTGCCACCGGGCAACCCGGGAACTATGGCTACACCTTC. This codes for CATGQPGNYGYTF.

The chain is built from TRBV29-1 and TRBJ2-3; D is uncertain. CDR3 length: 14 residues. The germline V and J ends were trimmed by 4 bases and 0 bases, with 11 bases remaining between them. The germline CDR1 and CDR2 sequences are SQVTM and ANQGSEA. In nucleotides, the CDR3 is TGCAGCGTTGGTCCCGGTATTAGCACAGATACGCAGTATTTT. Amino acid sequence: CSVGPGISTDTQYF.

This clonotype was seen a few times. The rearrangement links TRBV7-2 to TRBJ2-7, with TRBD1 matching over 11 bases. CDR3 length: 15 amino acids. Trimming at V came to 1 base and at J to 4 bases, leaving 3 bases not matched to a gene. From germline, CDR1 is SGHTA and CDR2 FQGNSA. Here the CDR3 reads CASSLEGQGVYEQYF. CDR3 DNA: TGTGCCAGCAGCTTAGAGGGACAGGGGGTATACGAGCAGTACTTC.

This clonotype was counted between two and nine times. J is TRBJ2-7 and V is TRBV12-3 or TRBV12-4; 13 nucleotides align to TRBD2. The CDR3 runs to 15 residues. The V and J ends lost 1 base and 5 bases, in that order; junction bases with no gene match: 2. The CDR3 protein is CASSLGTSGSHEQYF. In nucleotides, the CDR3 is TGTGCCAGCAGTTTAGGGACTAGCGGGAGCCACGAGCAGTACTTC.

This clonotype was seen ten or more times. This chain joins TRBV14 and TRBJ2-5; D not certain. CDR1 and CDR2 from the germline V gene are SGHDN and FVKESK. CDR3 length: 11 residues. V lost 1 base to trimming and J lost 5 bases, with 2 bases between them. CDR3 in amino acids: CASSQVETQYF. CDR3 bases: TGTGCCAGCAGCCAAGTGGAGACCCAGTACTTC. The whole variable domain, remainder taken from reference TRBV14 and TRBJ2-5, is EAGVTQFPSHSVIEKGQTVTLRCDPISGHDNLYWYRRVMGKEIKFLLHFVKESKQDESGMPNNRFLAERTGGTYSTLKVQPAELEDSGVYFCASSQVETQYFGPGTRLLVL.

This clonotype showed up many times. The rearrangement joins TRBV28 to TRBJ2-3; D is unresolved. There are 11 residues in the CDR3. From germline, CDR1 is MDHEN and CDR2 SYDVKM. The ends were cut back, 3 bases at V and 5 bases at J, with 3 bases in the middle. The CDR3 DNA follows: TGTGCCAGCAGTTTCTTAGATACGCAGTATTTT. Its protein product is CASSFLDTQYF.

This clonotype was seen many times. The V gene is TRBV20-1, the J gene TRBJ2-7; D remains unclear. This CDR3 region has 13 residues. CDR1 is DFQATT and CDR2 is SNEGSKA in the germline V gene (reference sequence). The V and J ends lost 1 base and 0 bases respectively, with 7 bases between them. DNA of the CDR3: TGCAGTGCTAGAGGCGGTAGCTCCTACGAGCAGTACTTC. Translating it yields CSARGGSSYEQYF.

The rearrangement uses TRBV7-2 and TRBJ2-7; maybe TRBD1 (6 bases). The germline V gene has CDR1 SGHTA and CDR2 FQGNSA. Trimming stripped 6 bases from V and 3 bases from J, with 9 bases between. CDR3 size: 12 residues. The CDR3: CASRDSVYEQYF. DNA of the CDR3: TGTGCCAGCAGGGACAGCGTCTACGAGCAGTACTTC.

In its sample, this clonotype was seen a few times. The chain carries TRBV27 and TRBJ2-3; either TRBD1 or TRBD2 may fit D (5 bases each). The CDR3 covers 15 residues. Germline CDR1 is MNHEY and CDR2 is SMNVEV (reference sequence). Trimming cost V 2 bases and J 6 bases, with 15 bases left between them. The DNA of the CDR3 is TGTGCCAGCAGTTTAAAGTTTGGGACGCCTGATACGCAGTATTTT. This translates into CASSLKFGTPDTQYF.

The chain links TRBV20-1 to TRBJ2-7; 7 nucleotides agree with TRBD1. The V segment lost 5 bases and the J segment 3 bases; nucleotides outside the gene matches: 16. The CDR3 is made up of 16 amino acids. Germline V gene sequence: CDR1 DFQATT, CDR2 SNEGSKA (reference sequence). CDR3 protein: CSAGGTAGWGFYEQYF. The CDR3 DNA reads TGCAGTGCTGGTGGGACAGCAGGGTGGGGTTTCTACGAGCAGTACTTC.

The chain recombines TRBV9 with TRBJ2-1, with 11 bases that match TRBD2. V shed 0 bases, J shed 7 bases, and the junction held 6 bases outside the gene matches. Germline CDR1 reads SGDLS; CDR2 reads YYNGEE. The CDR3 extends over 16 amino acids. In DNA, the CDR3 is TGTGCCAGCAGCGTAGAACTAGCGGGAGTCGCTAATGAGCAGTTCTTC. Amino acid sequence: CASSVELAGVANEQFF.

The CDR3 protein is CASSLGVGSWNTGELFF. The CDR3 DNA sequence: TGCGCCAGCAGCTTGGGAGTCGGGAGCTGGAACACCGGGGAGCTGTTTTTT. This rearrangement joins TRBV5-1 to TRBJ2-2, with D possibly matching TRBD2 (6 bases). This CDR3 is built from 17 residues. With 0 bases removed from V and 1 base from J, the gap between germline ends came to 13 bases. Germline V CDR1 and CDR2: SGHRS, YFSETQ.

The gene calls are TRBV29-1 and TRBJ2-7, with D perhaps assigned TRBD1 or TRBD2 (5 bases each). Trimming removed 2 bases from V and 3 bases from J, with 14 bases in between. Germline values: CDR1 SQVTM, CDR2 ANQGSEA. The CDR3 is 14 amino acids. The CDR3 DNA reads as TGCAGCGTTGAATCGGGGACGGACCTCTACGAGCAGTACTTC. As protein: CSVESGTDLYEQYF.

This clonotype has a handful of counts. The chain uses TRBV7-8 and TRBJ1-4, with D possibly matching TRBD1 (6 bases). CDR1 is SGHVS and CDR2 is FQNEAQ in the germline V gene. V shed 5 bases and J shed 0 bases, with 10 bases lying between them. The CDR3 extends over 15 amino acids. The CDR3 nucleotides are TGTGCCAGCAGCCCCAGGGGAACAACTAATGAAAAACTGTTTTTT. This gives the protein CASSPRGTTNEKLFF.

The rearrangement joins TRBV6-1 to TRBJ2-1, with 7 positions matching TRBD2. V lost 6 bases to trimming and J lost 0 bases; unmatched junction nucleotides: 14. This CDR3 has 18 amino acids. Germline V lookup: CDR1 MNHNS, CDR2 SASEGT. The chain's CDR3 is CASRPYGLEPSSYNEQFF. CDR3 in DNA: TGTGCCAGCAGACCCTACGGACTAGAGCCGAGCTCCTACAATGAGCAGTTCTTC.